The T cell receptor beta chain described here comes from a study of regulatory T cells in long-lasting Graves disease. Overall study results and limits: Less diverse TCR repertoires were seen in persistent Graves' patients than in newly diagnosed ones.

Investigators prepared the TCR beta libraries by applying iRepertoire HTBI primers and Arm-PCR of CDR3 regions. One entry per CDR3 protein, called by TCRdb with MiXCR from the multiplex PCR reads. The sample lists 530,000 or so distinct CDR3 sequences; roughly 13% were seen once. As regards this clonotype: Its antigen is not identified.

The sample's time point: newly diagnosed GD, antithyroid drugs for less than 3 months. Researchers made the TCR library from RNA that was extracted from PBMCs. It was by American Thyroid Association guidelines that Graves' disease was diagnosed. These records were also assigned to another study, of T cells in Graves' hyperthyroidism and ophthalmopathy. Per that paper: The HTBI set primed first-round TCR CDR3 RT-PCR. Most clonotypes expanded in the thyroid (above 0.001) were also present in blood.

The TCR was taken from a man aged 30 to 39 with Graves disease. Here the sequenced sample was peripheral blood mononuclear cells (PBMCs), taken at new diagnosis, from a patient treated with antithyroid drugs.

The CDR3 is CASGYGALSGNTIYF. CDR3 coding DNA: TGTGCCAGCGGATACGGGGCCCTCTCTGGAAACACCATATATTTT. The chain uses TRBV9 and TRBJ1-3; TRBD1 might be the D (5 bases). The V and J ends lost 7 bases and 0 bases respectively, with 14 bases between them. The CDR3 has 15 residues. Germline CDR1 and CDR2: SGDLS and YYNGEE.